This TCR beta chain is drawn from a study of T cells in Graves' hyperthyroidism and ophthalmopathy. This clonotype was observed at least ten times. The CDR3 sequence is 12 residues long. The germline CDR1 and CDR2 sequences are DFQATT and SNEGSKA (reference sequence). V lost 0 bases to trimming and J lost 4 bases, with 7 bases between them. Amplified TCR beta CDR3 regions derived from RNA transcripts. The TCR CDR3 first-round RT-PCR relied on the HTBI primer set. TCRdb recomputed calls from the multiplex PCR reads with MiXCR, one row per CDR3 protein. The sample consists of nearly 750,000 distinct CDR3 sequences, about 35% of them appearing once. The hyperthyroidism was newly diagnosed and had lasted under 2 months; the patients were aged 18 to 65.

The J gene is TRBJ2-7, the V gene TRBV20-1; weak D call: TRBD1 (5 bases). The sequence came from a woman aged 40 to 49 with Graves' hyperthyroidism. Sequencing was done on a sample of blood. CDR3 nucleotides: TGCAGTGCTAGAGACGACAGATACGAGCAGTACTTC. It translates to CSARDDRYEQYF.